The 19 T cell receptor beta chains below were found in one sample sequenced in a study of OX40 agonist ivuxolimab in advanced cancers. Sequencing was performed with immunoSEQ multiplex PCR; in TCRdb, only in-frame clones are kept and a portion is missing. Here the sample spans around 140,000 clones, 90% being singletons. The sample in question was CD4+ or CD8+ T cells sorted from blood, obtained in a trial of the OX40 agonist ivuxolimab. The origin of the receptors is an adult with an advanced solid tumor such as melanoma, head and neck, liver or kidney cancer.

The gene calls are TRBV28 and TRBJ1-2; 8 nucleotides align to TRBD1. Germline V gives CDR1 MDHEN, CDR2 SYDVKM. The CDR3 contains 12 residues. V dropped 6 bases and J dropped 3; count of bases not matched to a gene: 0. CDR3 bases: TGTGCCAGCAGGACAGGGGACTATGGCTACACCTTC. It yields the protein CASRTGDYGYTF.

This chain connects TRBV5-1 to TRBJ2-3; D not resolved. Trimming left V 5 bases short and J 0 bases short, with 10 bases between. This CDR3 region has 14 residues. Germline-derived CDR1 and CDR2 are SGHRS and YFSETQ. CDR3 DNA: TGCGCCAGCAGTCCCCCCCGGAGCACAGATACGCAGTATTTT. Protein sequence: CASSPPRSTDTQYF.

This clone came up a few times. The chain recombines TRBV4-2 with TRBJ1-5; D possibly corresponds to TRBD1 (6 bases). The germline V gene has CDR1 LGHNA and CDR2 YNFKEQ. CDR3 size: 15 residues. The germline V and J ends were trimmed by 1 base and 5 bases, with 12 bases remaining between them. CDR3 DNA: TGTGCCAGCAGCCAAGGGGACACTACATATCAGCCCCAGCATTTT. This gives the protein CASSQGDTTYQPQHF.

This clone was counted once. The chain employs TRBV11-2 and TRBJ2-1; 7 bases align to TRBD2. Germline loops: CDR1 SGHAT, CDR2 FQNNGV. Losses at the gene ends were 5 bases for V and 7 bases for J; bases not matched to a gene: 14. The CDR3 contains 16 residues. The CDR3, as DNA: TGTGCCAGCAGCGGGTTTGGGGGAGGGAGTGAAAATGAGCAGTTCTTC. This encodes CASSGFGGGSENEQFF.

V usage is TRBV14 and J usage is TRBJ1-4; D not resolved. The germline V gene encodes CDR1 SGHDN and CDR2 FVKESK. Trimming left V 3 bases short and J 8 bases short, with 10 bases between. The CDR3 has 13 residues. CDR3 sequence (DNA): TGTGCCAGCAGCCACGAACAGAACGAAAAACTGTTTTTT. It translates to CASSHEQNEKLFF.

The chain is built from TRBV5-6 and TRBJ2-1; no reliable D call. In germline, CDR1 is SGHDT, CDR2 YYEEEE. Deletions cut 0 bases from V and 4 bases from J, with 2 bases between. The CDR3 is 12 residues long. Written as DNA, the CDR3 is TGTGCCAGCAGCTTGGAGTACAATGAGCAGTTCTTC. Amino acids: CASSLEYNEQFF.

This chain links TRBV28 with TRBJ2-7; 9 bases are a match to TRBD2. J lost 5 bases, V lost 6 bases, and 11 bases had no gene match. The germline V gene encodes CDR1 MDHEN and CDR2 SYDVKM. The CDR3 runs to 15 residues. CDR3 in amino acids: CASSLSGGLRNEQYF. In DNA form, the CDR3 reads TGTGCCAGCAGCCTTAGCGGGGGCCTCCGGAACGAGCAGTACTTC.

This clone was picked up one time. CDR3 protein: CASSLRTSTNEKLFF. The CDR3 DNA reads as TGTGCCAGCAGCTTGAGGACATCAACTAATGAAAAACTGTTTTTT. The V call is TRBV7-6, the J call TRBJ1-4; perhaps TRBD1 as D (5 bases). Germline CDR1 reads SGHVS; CDR2 reads FNYEAQ. The CDR3 is made up of 15 amino acids. V was shortened by 3 bases and J by 0 bases, with 8 bases between the two germline ends.

The chain carries TRBV18 and TRBJ1-4; TRBD1 matches 11 bases. This CDR3 is built from 16 residues. Germline assignment: CDR1 KGHSH and CDR2 LQKENI. Trimming at V came to 2 bases and at J to 4 bases, leaving 3 bases not matched to a gene. CDR3 protein: CASSPGQGALNEKLFF. The CDR3, as DNA: TGTGCCAGCTCACCAGGACAGGGGGCTCTTAATGAAAAACTGTTTTTT.

V is TRBV5-1 and J is TRBJ2-1; 10 bases map to TRBD1. J gave up 8 bases and V 4 bases, and 3 bases lay outside the gene matches. This CDR3 has 13 residues. Germline-derived CDR1 and CDR2 are SGHRS and YFSETQ. The CDR3 nucleotides read TGCGCCAGCAGCGTGGGACAGGGGTATGAGCAGTTCTTC. Protein sequence: CASSVGQGYEQFF.

The chain employs TRBV11-2 and TRBJ2-1; D may be TRBD1 (5 bases). This CDR3 has 15 amino acids. V lost 3 bases and J lost 0, with 9 bases in between. Germline-derived CDR1 and CDR2 are SGHAT and FQNNGV. The CDR3 is CASSLSDSSYNEQFF. In DNA form, the CDR3 reads TGTGCCAGCAGCTTGAGCGACAGCTCCTACAATGAGCAGTTCTTC.

The gene calls are TRBV6-5 and TRBJ1-2; TRBD1 matches at 10 bases. From germline, CDR1 is MNHEY and CDR2 SVGAGI. The length of the CDR3 is 15 residues. The V and J ends lost 5 bases and 1 base, in that order; junction bases with no gene match: 4. CDR3 amino acids: CASSLTGGDNYGYTF. In DNA form, the CDR3 reads TGTGCCAGCAGTCTGACAGGGGGCGATAACTATGGCTACACCTTC.

The rearrangement uses TRBV11-3 and TRBJ2-7, with 7 bases aligning to TRBD2. This CDR3 spans 13 amino acids. Germline V gene data show CDR1 as SGHNT and CDR2 as YENEEA. Trimming cost V 5 bases and J 5 bases; bases outside gene matches: 6. CDR3 coding DNA: TGTGCCAGCAGCCGCGGGGGAGTCGACGAGCAGTACTTC. Translation: CASSRGGVDEQYF.

This clone has a single count. The chain has TRBV6-1 and TRBJ2-5, with 8 bases matching TRBD2. This CDR3 has 16 amino acids. Trimming took 1 base from V and 4 from J; bases not matched to a gene: 8. Germline V lookup: CDR1 MNHNS, CDR2 SASEGT. The CDR3 DNA reads as TGTGCCAGCAGTGAAGGGGGTATGGCGGGAGGAGAGACCCAGTACTTC. This codes for CASSEGGMAGGETQYF.

The genes are TRBV6-6 and TRBJ2-5; D is perhaps TRBD2 (5 bases). From germline, CDR1 is MNHNY and CDR2 SVGAGI (reference sequence). The V end lost 7 bases, the J end lost 5 bases, and 14 bases lay between the germline ends. The CDR3 covers 13 residues. CDR3 sequence: CASNSEGRETQYF. In DNA, the CDR3 is TGTGCCAGCAACTCCGAGGGCCGGGAGACCCAGTACTTC.

J is TRBJ2-7 and V is TRBV7-3; 11 positions match TRBD1. J was trimmed by 0 bases and V by 5 bases; bases with no gene match: 9. Germline V CDR1 and CDR2: SGHTA, FQGTGA. The CDR3 consists of 17 residues. CDR3 sequence (DNA): TGTGCCAGCAGCCTAATCCCCGGGACAGGGGGCTCCTACGAGCAGTACTTC. Residues: CASSLIPGTGGSYEQYF.

This chain's CDR3 is CASSAGTSRHEQYF. CDR3 coding DNA: TGTGCCAGCTCCGCCGGGACTAGCAGACACGAGCAGTACTTC. The chain employs TRBV18 and TRBJ2-7; TRBD2 matches at 9 bases. V was clipped by 6 bases and J by 5 bases; unmatched bases: 8. The CDR3 runs to 14 residues. CDR1 and CDR2 (germline): KGHSH, LQKENI.

CDR3 protein: CASSGRLAGEIHNEQFF. The CDR3 DNA reads as TGTGCCAGTAGTGGCCGACTAGCGGGAGAAATCCACAATGAGCAGTTCTTC. The chain recombines TRBV19 with TRBJ2-1, with TRBD2 matching 12 bases. Trimming removed 5 bases from V and 5 bases from J; junction bases left unmatched: 10. This CDR3 spans 17 amino acids. Per the germline V gene, CDR1 is LNHDA and CDR2 is SQIVND (reference sequence).

The chain carries TRBV10-3 and TRBJ2-7; 9 nucleotides agree with TRBD2. The V segment lost 3 bases and the J segment 3 bases; nucleotides outside the gene matches: 9. CDR3 length equals 16 residues. Germline lookup yields CDR1 ENHRY and CDR2 SYGVKD. In DNA, the CDR3 is TGTGCCATCAGTGATCACAGGACTAGCGAGGACTACGAGCAGTACTTC. Residues: CAISDHRTSEDYEQYF.